The T cell receptor (beta chain) under discussion was sequenced for a study of blood T cell repertoires in COVID-19. Profiling relied on immunoSEQ multiplex PCR, and the TCRdb table lists in-frame clones only, not all of them. The table shows a few hundred thousand clones, with about 91% occurring only once. Germline loops: CDR1 MNHNS, CDR2 SASEGT. Trimming took off 1 base at V and 5 bases at J, with 12 bases between the two ends. The CDR3 is 15 residues long. The chain has TRBV6-1 and TRBJ2-1; D unclear. Sequences were obtained from PBMCs or T cells enriched from blood (not recorded which). This TCR derives from a woman under 30 who had recovered from COVID-19. In DNA, the CDR3 is TGTGCCAGCAGTGAAGGTATGCCAGAGGACAATGAGCAGTTCTTC. The encoded protein is CASSEGMPEDNEQFF.